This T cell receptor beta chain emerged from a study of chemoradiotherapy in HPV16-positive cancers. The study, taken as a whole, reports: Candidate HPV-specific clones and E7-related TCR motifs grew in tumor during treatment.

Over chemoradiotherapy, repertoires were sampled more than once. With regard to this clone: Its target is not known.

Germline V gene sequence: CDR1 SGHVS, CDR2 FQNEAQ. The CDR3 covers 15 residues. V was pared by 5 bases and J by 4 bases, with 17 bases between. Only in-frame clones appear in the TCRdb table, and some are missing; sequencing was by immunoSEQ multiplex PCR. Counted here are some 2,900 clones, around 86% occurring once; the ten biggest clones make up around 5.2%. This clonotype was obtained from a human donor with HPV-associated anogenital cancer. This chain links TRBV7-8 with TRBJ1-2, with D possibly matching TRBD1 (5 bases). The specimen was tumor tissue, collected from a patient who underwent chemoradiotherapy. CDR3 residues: CASSIGASSSYGYTF. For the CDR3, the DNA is TGTGCCAGCAGCATAGGGGCGAGCTCCTCCTATGGCTACACCTTC.